The next 23 T cell receptor beta chains were all read from a single sample in a study of T-cell reconstitution after alpha-beta-depleted transplantation in children. Molecular barcoding with unique molecular identifiers was used for the TCRbeta library. TCRdb reprocessed the PCR reads via MiXCR and lists one record per CDR3 protein. This table holds 500,000 to 650,000 distinct CDR3 sequences, approximately 13% found once. The material was PBMCs, mostly from graft donor cells, obtained 360 days after TCRalphabeta/CD19-depleted stem cell transplant. These receptors all stem from a male patient between 5 and 17 years old who had a stem cell transplant for acute myeloid leukemia, so the T cells may come from the graft donor.

DNA of the CDR3: TGTGCCAGTAGTATAGTGGGACCGATCTACGAGCAGTACTTC. The encoded protein is CASSIVGPIYEQYF. The gene calls are TRBV19 and TRBJ2-7; D may be TRBD1 or TRBD2 (5 bases each). Trimming removed 1 base from V and 3 bases from J, with 10 bases in between. The CDR3 is made up of 14 amino acids. Germline V gene lookup returns CDR1 LNHDA and CDR2 SQIVND (reference sequence).

A few counts support this clonotype. The V and J genes are TRBV30 and TRBJ2-1, with 8 bases matching TRBD1. Trimming cost V 4 bases and J 6 bases; bases outside gene matches: 5. Germline V gives CDR1 GTSNPN, CDR2 SVGIG (reference sequence). CDR3 length equals 13 residues. The CDR3 loop reads CAWNSGTGNEQFF. Here the CDR3 DNA reads TGTGCCTGGAATTCCGGGACAGGCAATGAGCAGTTCTTC. The full variable domain, in which reference TRBV30 and TRBJ2-1 provide the parts outside the CDR3, is SQTIHQWPATLVQPVGSPLSLECTVEGTSNPNLYWYRQAAGRGLQLLFYSVGIGQISSEVPQNLSASRPQDRQFILSSKKLLLSDSGFYLCAWNSGTGNEQFFGPGTRLTVL.

The rearrangement uses TRBV10-3 and TRBJ2-7, with TRBD2 matching 11 bases. Germline loops: CDR1 ENHRY, CDR2 SYGVKD. V gave up 7 bases and J gave up 5 bases; unmatched junction bases: 4. This CDR3 comprises 13 residues. Here the CDR3 reads CAITTSGSDEQYF. CDR3 sequence (DNA): TGTGCCATCACTACTAGCGGGAGCGACGAGCAGTACTTC.

The chain is built from TRBV28 and TRBJ2-1; D remains ambiguous. The CDR3 runs to 13 residues. Germline lookup yields CDR1 MDHEN and CDR2 SYDVKM. The ends were cut back, 6 bases at V and 10 bases at J, with 16 bases in the middle. Written as DNA, the CDR3 is TGTGCCAGCAGCCTCAGGTGGTCACGGGAGCAGTTCTTC. It encodes CASSLRWSREQFF.

This clonotype was counted many times. The chain recombines TRBV29-1 with TRBJ2-7; D possibly matches TRBD1 or TRBD2 (5 bases each). This CDR3 contains 16 residues. V lost 6 bases and J 1 base, leaving 22 bases between the germline ends. The germline CDR1 and CDR2 sequences are SQVTM and ANQGSEA. The CDR3 sequence is CSVGDRARDRSYEQYF. The CDR3 nucleotides are TGCAGCGTGGGGGATAGGGCCCGGGACCGTTCCTACGAGCAGTACTTC.

The chain uses TRBV7-9 and TRBJ2-3; possibly TRBD1 or TRBD2 for D (5 bases each). The CDR3 loop spans 17 amino acids. CDR1 and CDR2 from the germline V gene are SEHNR and FQNEAQ (reference sequence). V dropped 2 bases and J dropped 0 bases, with 15 bases sitting between them. CDR3 sequence (DNA): TGTGCCAGCAGCTTACCGCCCTCGGGGCTTAGCACAGATACGCAGTATTTT. Encoded protein: CASSLPPSGLSTDTQYF.

This chain links TRBV5-1 with TRBJ2-1; D remains unclear. Germline assignment: CDR1 SGHRS and CDR2 YFSETQ. The CDR3 covers 16 residues. V lost 2 bases, J lost 5 bases, and 17 bases lay in between. The CDR3 region is CASSFTLAGPDNEQFF. CDR3 in DNA: TGCGCCAGCAGCTTTACTCTGGCCGGGCCTGACAATGAGCAGTTCTTC. Full variable domain (rest looked up from reference TRBV5-1 and TRBJ2-1): KAGVTQTPRYLIKTRGQQVTLSCSPISGHRSVSWYQQTPGQGLQFLFEYFSETQRNKGNFPGRFSGRQFSNSRSEMNVSTLELGDSALYLCASSFTLAGPDNEQFFGPGTRLTVL.

The rearrangement links TRBV5-1 to TRBJ2-7, with 7 bases identical to TRBD2. Germline V gene lookup returns CDR1 SGHRS and CDR2 YFSETQ. Unmatched junction bases numbered 1, after V lost 2 bases and J lost 2 bases. The CDR3 has 13 residues. The CDR3 sequence: CASSFTSAYEQYF. Written as DNA, the CDR3 is TGCGCCAGCAGCTTCACTAGCGCCTACGAGCAGTACTTC.

This clonotype was recorded once. The CDR3 loop reads CASSYLGQGAYQPQHF. In DNA, the CDR3 is TGTGCCAGCAGTTACCTGGGACAGGGGGCGTATCAGCCCCAGCATTTT. The chain links TRBV6-2 or TRBV6-3 to TRBJ1-5; 12 bases match TRBD1. The CDR3 spans 16 residues. CDR1 is MNHEY and CDR2 is SVGEGT in the germline V gene. Trimming took 2 bases from V and 5 from J; bases not matched to a gene: 4.

Only one count was recorded for this clonotype. The chain couples TRBV7-2 to TRBJ2-7; 11 bases map to TRBD1. Germline V gives CDR1 SGHTA, CDR2 FQGNSA. The CDR3 has 15 residues. V lost 4 bases and J lost 7; bases outside the gene matches: 9. CDR3 nucleotide sequence: TGTGCCAGCAGCTCCCCTGGACAGGGGGCTCGGGAGCAGTACTTC. It encodes CASSSPGQGAREQYF.

This clonotype was detected only a few times. This chain uses TRBV10-3 with TRBJ1-5, with a tentative D call TRBD1 (5 bases). CDR3 length equals 17 residues. Germline CDR1 ENHRY, CDR2 SYGVKD. V lost 0 bases and J 0 bases, leaving 12 bases between the germline ends. The CDR3 DNA sequence: TGTGCCATCAGTGAGTCGGGGCAGCCTCTTAGCAATCAGCCCCAGCATTTT. Its translation is CAISESGQPLSNQPQHF.

The CDR3 reads CASSSDYYRETQYF. The CDR3 DNA is TGTGCCAGCAGTTCCGACTACTACAGAGAGACCCAGTACTTC. The chain has TRBV6-2 or TRBV6-3 and TRBJ2-5; TRBD2 might be the D (5 bases). V lost 4 bases to trimming and J lost 4 bases, with 13 bases between them. The CDR3 is made up of 14 amino acids. Germline CDR1 reads MNHEY; CDR2 reads SVGEGT.

J is TRBJ2-7 and V is TRBV4-3; no reliable D call. Germline assignment: CDR1 LGHNA and CDR2 YSLEER. V was trimmed by 0 bases and J by 0 bases, leaving 6 bases between them. There are 14 residues in the CDR3. The DNA for the CDR3 is TGCGCCAGCAGCCAAGACACCCACTCCTACGAGCAGTACTTC. Protein sequence: CASSQDTHSYEQYF.

V usage is TRBV5-1 and J usage is TRBJ2-7; D gene ambiguous. The length of the CDR3 is 12 residues. V was clipped by 0 bases and J by 6 bases, with 7 bases between them. Germline assignment: CDR1 SGHRS and CDR2 YFSETQ. CDR3 residues: CASSLAYSEQYF. CDR3 nucleotide sequence: TGCGCCAGCAGCTTGGCCTACAGCGAGCAGTACTTC.

This clonotype was counted at least ten times. The gene calls are TRBV12-3 or TRBV12-4 and TRBJ2-1, with 9 nucleotides matching TRBD1. The CDR3 sequence is 17 residues long. J gave up 6 bases and V 5 bases, and 14 bases lay outside the gene matches. CDR3 DNA sequence: TGTGCCAGCAGTCACCGGTTAGGGGACAGGGTTGGCAATGAGCAGTTCTTC. It yields the protein CASSHRLGDRVGNEQFF.

This clonotype was counted a few times. This chain uses TRBV12-3 or TRBV12-4 with TRBJ1-2; no definite D call. The CDR3 is 14 amino acids. With 5 bases removed from V and 0 bases from J, the gap between germline ends came to 10 bases. The CDR3 DNA is TGTGCCAGCAGTGCAAGGGAAGCTAACTATGGCTACACCTTC. It specifies CASSAREANYGYTF.

This clonotype was seen only a few times. The chain employs TRBV6-5 and TRBJ2-3; 10 bases are a match to TRBD2. There are 16 residues in the CDR3. Losses at the gene ends were 0 bases for V and 6 bases for J; bases not matched to a gene: 6. Looked up from germline, CDR1 is MNHEY and CDR2 is SVGAGI. The CDR3 sequence is CASSYSLAGWGDTQYF. The CDR3 nucleotides are TGTGCCAGCAGTTACTCACTAGCGGGGTGGGGGGATACGCAGTATTTT.

This clonotype was seen more than once but under ten times. This chain joins TRBV29-1 and TRBJ2-7; 8 bases line up with TRBD2. V shed 3 bases, J shed 2 bases, and the junction held 3 bases outside the gene matches. Germline CDR1 is SQVTM and CDR2 is ANQGSEA. This CDR3 spans 13 amino acids. CDR3 nucleotides: TGCAGCGTTGAGACTAGCGAAACCTACGAGCAGTACTTC. Translation: CSVETSETYEQYF.

The chain combines TRBV28 with TRBJ2-7; TRBD2 aligns across 7 bases. Trimming cost V 5 bases and J 1 base; bases outside gene matches: 11. Germline V gene lookup returns CDR1 MDHEN and CDR2 SYDVKM. The CDR3 length is 16 residues. The CDR3 loop is CASSTAGTTKSYEQYF. The CDR3 DNA reads as TGTGCCAGCAGTACTGCTGGGACTACCAAGTCCTACGAGCAGTACTTC.

This clonotype was counted a few times. The J gene is TRBJ2-7, the V gene TRBV29-1; 7 bases match TRBD2. Per the germline V gene, CDR1 is SQVTM and CDR2 is ANQGSEA. The V gene end was trimmed by 7 bases and the J gene end by 3 bases; junction bases not matched to a gene: 12. The CDR3 has 14 residues. CDR3 amino acids: CSAGGSGKNYEQYF. The CDR3 DNA is TGCAGCGCTGGGGGAAGCGGGAAAAACTACGAGCAGTACTTC.

The sample holds many counts of this clonotype. The chain joins TRBV12-3 or TRBV12-4 to TRBJ2-3; D unresolved. V shed 2 bases and J shed 1 base, with 10 bases lying between them. This CDR3 is 15 amino acids long. The CDR3 coding sequence is TGTGCCAGCAGTTTATCCCCGGACCGCACAGATACGCAGTATTTT. Protein: CASSLSPDRTDTQYF.

There are a few counts of this clonotype. This CDR3 reads CASSSRDISAKNIQYF. Here the CDR3 DNA reads TGTGCCAGCAGCTCTAGGGACATCTCAGCCAAAAACATTCAGTACTTC. The gene calls are TRBV7-9 and TRBJ2-4; D may be TRBD1 (6 bases). Trimming took off 4 bases at V and 0 bases at J, with 13 bases between the two ends. This CDR3 is built from 16 residues. The germline CDR1 and CDR2 sequences are SEHNR and FQNEAQ (reference sequence).

The chain has TRBV20-1 and TRBJ2-5; the D is unclear. This CDR3 is built from 11 residues. Germline-derived CDR1 and CDR2 are DFQATT and SNEGSKA (reference sequence). V lost 4 bases, J lost 4 bases, and 7 bases lay in between. DNA of the CDR3: TGCAGTGCTATCCACGGAGAGACCCAGTACTTC. It specifies CSAIHGETQYF.